This paragraph reports one TCR beta chain. The antigen is not known. These data belong to a study of T cell repertoires in cytomegalovirus infection. Whole-study context: Through public TCR beta signatures, both CMV infection and matching HLA type were indicated.

TCRdb ran MiXCR on the reads and lists one entry per CDR3 protein. The sample comprises approximately 500,000 distinct CDR3 sequences, about 33% of which are singletons, and 15% to 20% rests with the top ten. Study-wide points: CMV-specific TCR beta clonotypes restricted by HLA-C dominated the ex vivo response. Carriers of CMV plus the relevant HLA were identified by cumulative public TCR beta family frequency.

The sequencing used cultured PBMCs, collected from culture after CMV antigen stimulation. The TCR was taken from a human donor in good health (CMV status not recorded). Some clones in this sample may be carry-over from other donors' samples.

CDR3 in DNA: TGTGCCAGCACCCTTACACCGGACTCATACAATGAGCAGTTCTTC. Its protein is CASTLTPDSYNEQFF. This chain links TRBV11-2 with TRBJ2-1, with a possible D match to TRBD2 (5 bases). Germline CDR1 and CDR2: SGHAT and FQNNGV. This CDR3 is built from 15 residues. The V and J ends lost 7 bases and 4 bases respectively, with 17 bases between them.